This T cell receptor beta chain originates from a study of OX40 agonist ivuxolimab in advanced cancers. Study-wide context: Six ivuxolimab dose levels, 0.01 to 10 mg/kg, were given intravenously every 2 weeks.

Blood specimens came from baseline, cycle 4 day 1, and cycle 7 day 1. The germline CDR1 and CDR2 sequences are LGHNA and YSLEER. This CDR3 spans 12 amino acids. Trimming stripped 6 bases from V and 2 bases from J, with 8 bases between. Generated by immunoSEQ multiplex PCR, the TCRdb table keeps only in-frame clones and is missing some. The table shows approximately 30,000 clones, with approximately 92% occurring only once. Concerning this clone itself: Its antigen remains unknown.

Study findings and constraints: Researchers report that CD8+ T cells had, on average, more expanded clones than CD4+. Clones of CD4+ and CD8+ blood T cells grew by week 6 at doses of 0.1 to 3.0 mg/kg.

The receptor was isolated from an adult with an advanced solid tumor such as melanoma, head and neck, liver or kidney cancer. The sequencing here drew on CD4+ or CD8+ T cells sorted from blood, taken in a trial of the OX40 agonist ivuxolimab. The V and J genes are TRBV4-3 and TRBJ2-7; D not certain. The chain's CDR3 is CASRGMTYEQYF. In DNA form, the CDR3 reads TGCGCCAGCAGAGGAATGACCTACGAGCAGTACTTC.